The sequence of this T cell receptor (beta chain) was determined in a study of cytotoxic CD8 clonotypes in ibrutinib-treated CLL. Study-wide context: Averaging across samples gave approximately 260,000 productive templates and roughly 87,000 productive rearrangements. Findings of the study overall: Baseline values of clonality outstripped age-matched healthy donors and followed circulating CD8+ T-cell counts. Different sampling times were used for sustained-remission and progressing patients.

CDR3 length: 14 amino acids. V dropped 3 bases and J dropped 8 bases, with 14 bases sitting between them. Germline assignment: CDR1 SGHTA and CDR2 FQGTGA. Sequencing was performed with immunoSEQ multiplex PCR; in TCRdb, only in-frame clones are kept and a portion is missing. The data show fewer than 20,000 clones, 55% to 80% seen once. A word on this clone: Its antigen is undetermined.

The sequencing here drew on PBMCs, taken after 12 months of ibrutinib treatment. The TCR comes from a human donor with chronic lymphocytic leukemia. The rearrangement links TRBV7-3 to TRBJ2-1, with a possible D match to TRBD2 (7 bases). This CDR3 is CASSLYRGADEQFF. The CDR3 bases are TGTGCCAGCAGCTTGTATCGGGGGGCCGATGAGCAGTTCTTC.